This T cell receptor (beta chain) was observed in a study of blood T cell repertoires in COVID-19. Study background: Whether acute or convalescent, the COVID-19 samples came from the United States, Italy and Spain.

V was trimmed by 6 bases and J by 11 bases, leaving 16 bases between them. The CDR3 runs to 12 residues. Data came from immunoSEQ multiplex PCR; TCRdb stores just in-frame clones and leaves some out. Here the sample spans approximately 110,000 clones, less than 85% being singletons. This receptor was obtained from a woman aged 55 to 70 with acute or convalescent COVID-19. The chain couples TRBV12-3 or TRBV12-4 to TRBJ1-1; tentative D call: TRBD1 (5 bases). Material for sequencing was peripheral blood. In DNA form, the CDR3 reads TGTGCCAGCAGCTGGGGCCTCCAGGAGGCTTTCTTT. Protein sequence: CASSWGLQEAFF.